This T cell receptor beta chain was retrieved from a study of early stage breast cancer tumors. About the research overall: About 80% of the 16 invasive tumors were ER+, PR+ and HER2-. Broader study findings: Tumor and normal breast were distinguished via blood comparison in about 90% of the 16 patients. Compared with adjacent normal breast tissue, tumors showed 2 to 3-fold greater T cell density and higher clonality.

In germline, CDR1 is PRHDT, CDR2 FYEKMQ (reference sequence). The V end lost 5 bases, the J end lost 6 bases, and 7 bases lay between the germline ends. This CDR3 contains 12 residues. Comments on this clone: No antigen is known for it.

The protocol was immunoSEQ multiplex PCR, while the TCRdb copy is restricted to in-frame clones and leaves out a portion. The sample lists roughly 30,000 clones, 74% occurring once. J is TRBJ2-2 and V is TRBV13, with no clear D. The sequence came from a person aged 35-55 years with breast cancer. Sequencing input: blood. The DNA for the CDR3 is TGTGCCAGCAGCCCCCAGTCCGGGGAGCTGTTTTTT. Residues: CASSPQSGELFF.